A selection of T cell receptor beta chains follows, all from one sample in a study of T-cell memory formation after mild COVID-19. TCRdb called the 5' RACE reads again in MiXCR, with one record for every CDR3 protein. The sample records 200,000 or so distinct CDR3 sequences, over 9.5% being singletons. The sample consisted of PBMCs or a T cell subset sorted from them (not recorded which). The receptors derive from a man between 18 and 35 years old who had mild COVID-19 (a few samples of this study predate the infection). Cell type and time point are not known. Each CDR3 is given with its conserved first and last residue. Each record gives: CDR3 length, V gene, J gene, clone size, D gene, CDR3 protein, CDR3 DNA. A D gene is named only where the DNA matches it firmly. Only some rows state a clone size, as once, few, many or a class for expanded clones.

>16|TRBV6-2/TRBV6-3|TRBJ2-3|-|TRBD2
CASSYGSSGGADTQYF
TGTGCCAGCAGTTACGGTAGTAGCGGGGGAGCAGATACGCAGTATTTT
>14|TRBV7-2|TRBJ1-4|many|-
CASRRTATNEKLFF
TGTGCCAGCCGACGGACAGCAACTAATGAAAAACTGTTTTTT
>12|TRBV3-1|TRBJ2-1|few|-
CASSQAGYEQFF
TGTGCCAGCAGCCAAGCGGGGTATGAGCAGTTCTTC
>14|TRBV12-3/TRBV12-4|TRBJ2-7|few|-
CASSLLLNRHEQYF
TGTGCCAGCAGTTTGCTTCTCAACAGGCACGAGCAGTACTTC
>15|TRBV24-1|TRBJ2-1|many|-
CATSDFRHPYNEQFF
TGTGCCACCAGTGATTTTAGACATCCCTACAATGAGCAGTTCTTC
>22|TRBV11-2|TRBJ2-1|many|TRBD2
CASSLGFKRWTSGPPEYNEQFF
TGTGCCAGCAGCTTAGGCTTTAAGAGGTGGACTAGTGGCCCCCCGGAATACAATGAGCAGTTCTTC
>15|TRBV3-1|TRBJ1-1|few|-
CASSLPGALNTEAFF
TGTGCCAGCAGCCTACCTGGGGCCTTGAACACTGAAGCTTTCTTT
>16|TRBV25-1|TRBJ2-5|-|TRBD2
CASSRGLAVDKETQYF
TGTGCCAGCAGTAGGGGACTAGCGGTTGACAAAGAGACCCAGTACTTC
>14|TRBV11-1|TRBJ2-1|few|-
CASSYRVSYNEQFF
TGTGCCAGCAGCTACAGGGTTTCCTACAATGAGCAGTTCTTC
>15|TRBV5-1|TRBJ2-1|-|-
CASSLAEAGGNEQFF
TGCGCCAGCAGCTTGGCCGAGGCAGGGGGGAATGAGCAGTTCTTC
>14|TRBV29-1|TRBJ2-3|-|TRBD1
CSVGDRGQVSAQYF
TGCAGCGTTGGGGACAGGGGCCAAGTATCGGCGCAGTATTTT
>14|TRBV6-6|TRBJ2-2|many|-
CASSYSIFVGELFF
TGTGCCAGCAGTTACTCTATCTTTGTCGGGGAGCTGTTTTTT
>13|TRBV10-3|TRBJ2-3|many|-
CAISEGPTDTQYF
TGTGCCATCAGTGAGGGTCCCACAGATACGCAGTATTTT
>15|TRBV6-1|TRBJ2-2|-|-
CASSEAKGRTGELFF
TGTGCCAGCAGTGAAGCAAAGGGGCGCACCGGGGAGCTGTTTTTT
>12|TRBV7-2|TRBJ2-7|many|-
CASSLQGMEQYF
TGTGCCAGCAGCTTACAGGGTATGGAGCAGTACTTC
>14|TRBV2|TRBJ2-5|-|-
CASSVLKESVTQYF
TGTGCCAGCAGCGTCCTGAAGGAGTCGGTGACCCAGTACTTC
>13|TRBV6-1|TRBJ1-2|-|-
CASSDPTIWGYTF
TGTGCCAGCAGTGATCCAACTATATGGGGCTACACCTTC
>17|TRBV9|TRBJ2-2|few|TRBD2
CASSAGSSGGYTGELFF
TGTGCCAGCAGCGCCGGGTCTAGCGGGGGATACACCGGGGAGCTGTTTTTT
>11|TRBV6-2/TRBV6-3|TRBJ1-1|few|TRBD1
CASGQGFEAFF
TGTGCCAGCGGACAGGGGTTTGAAGCTTTCTTT
>11|TRBV20-1|TRBJ2-7|-|-
CSAPARYEQYF
TGCAGTGCTCCCGCGCGGTACGAGCAGTACTTC
>14|TRBV7-2|TRBJ2-5|-|TRBD1
CASSFNRGKETQYF
TGTGCCAGCAGCTTTAACAGGGGAAAAGAGACCCAGTACTTC
>13|TRBV21-1|TRBJ1-5|-|-
CASSKDENQPQHF
TGTGCCAGCAGCAAAGATGAAAATCAGCCCCAGCATTTT
>14|TRBV29-1|TRBJ2-3|many|-
CSVEGSDRTDTQYF
TGCAGCGTTGAAGGGAGCGATCGCACAGATACGCAGTATTTT
>13|TRBV11-1|TRBJ2-4|few|-
CASSPVPGNIQYF
TGTGCCAGCAGCCCTGTCCCCGGAAACATTCAGTACTTC
>16|TRBV15|TRBJ2-1|few|-
CATSPRTVGTYNEQFF
TGTGCCACCAGCCCGCGGACCGTGGGAACCTACAATGAGCAGTTCTTC
>13|TRBV20-1|TRBJ1-1|-|-
CSARDPSLGEAFF
TGCAGTGCTAGAGATCCGAGTTTAGGTGAAGCTTTCTTT
>15|TRBV4-2|TRBJ1-6|many|-
CASSQENRVNSPLHF
TGTGCCAGCAGCCAAGAAAACAGGGTGAATTCACCCCTCCACTTT
>13|TRBV5-6|TRBJ2-5|-|TRBD2
CASSSGGGKTQYF
TGTGCCAGCAGCTCCGGGGGGGGAAAGACCCAGTACTTC
>14|TRBV20-1|TRBJ1-1|-|TRBD1
CSAGRWDRNTEAFF
TGCAGTGCTGGGCGGTGGGACAGGAACACTGAAGCTTTCTTT
>14|TRBV12-3/TRBV12-4|TRBJ2-1|-|TRBD2
CASSPGTRTHEQFF
TGTGCCAGCAGCCCCGGGACTAGAACGCATGAGCAGTTCTTC
>16|TRBV7-3|TRBJ1-1|few|-
CASSTWPRDTNTEAFF
TGTGCCAGCAGCACCTGGCCCCGGGACACGAACACTGAAGCTTTCTTT
>15|TRBV6-1|TRBJ1-5|-|TRBD1
CASSSGQVNYQPQHF
TGTGCCAGCAGCTCAGGACAGGTGAACTATCAGCCCCAGCATTTT
>15|TRBV4-3|TRBJ2-1|-|-
CASSQRDPGYNEQFF
TGCGCCAGCAGCCAAAGGGACCCGGGCTACAATGAGCAGTTCTTC
>14|TRBV6-5|TRBJ1-1|-|-
CARLDQGKKAEAFF
TGTGCCAGACTAGATCAGGGGAAAAAGGCTGAAGCTTTCTTT
>15|TRBV12-3/TRBV12-4|TRBJ2-3|few|TRBD2
CASSGGGTYTDTQYF
TGTGCCAGCAGTGGCGGGGGGACTTACACAGATACGCAGTATTTT
>15|TRBV7-2|TRBJ1-2|few|-
CASSLLRGVNYGYTF
TGTGCCAGCAGCTTATTGCGGGGAGTTAACTATGGCTACACCTTC
>15|TRBV9|TRBJ1-1|once|TRBD1
CASSVDPGTGREAFF
TGTGCCAGCAGCGTAGACCCCGGGACAGGGAGAGAAGCTTTCTTT
>13|TRBV28|TRBJ1-1|many|-
CASSPAPGITAFF
TGTGCCAGCAGCCCTGCCCCAGGGATTACAGCTTTCTTT
>15|TRBV5-1|TRBJ2-5|many|-
CASSLSPGLQETQYF
TGCGCCAGCAGCTTGTCACCGGGACTCCAAGAGACCCAGTACTTC
>14|TRBV2|TRBJ1-2|many|-
CASSEGTPVYGYTF
TGTGCCAGCAGTGAGGGTACTCCGGTTTATGGCTACACCTTC
>15|TRBV6-5|TRBJ2-3|many|TRBD2
CASSRGLAVTDTQYF
TGTGCCAGCAGCCGGGGACTAGCGGTCACAGATACGCAGTATTTT
>16|TRBV6-1|TRBJ2-3|few|TRBD2
CASSESSSGGSDTQYF
TGTGCCAGCAGTGAAAGTTCTAGCGGGGGTTCAGATACGCAGTATTTT
>14|TRBV7-3|TRBJ2-3|many|-
CASSFVASRDTQYF
TGTGCCAGCAGCTTTGTGGCTAGCAGGGATACGCAGTATTTT
>14|TRBV20-1|TRBJ2-3|-|TRBD2
CSARFLAGGAEQYF
TGCAGTGCTAGGTTTCTAGCGGGGGGCGCTGAGCAGTATTTT
>16|TRBV7-2|TRBJ2-3|many|TRBD2
CASSSMLAGVGDTQYF
TGTGCCAGCAGCTCTATGCTAGCGGGGGTAGGAGATACGCAGTATTTT
>15|TRBV18|TRBJ1-1|few|TRBD1
CASSPRGTGDTEAFF
TGTGCCAGCTCACCAAGGGGGACAGGGGACACTGAAGCTTTCTTT
>14|TRBV7-3|TRBJ2-7|few|-
CASSPGSNSYEQYF
TGTGCCAGCAGTCCCGGGTCTAACTCCTACGAGCAGTACTTC
>14|TRBV5-5|TRBJ1-5|-|-
CASSFSGALQPQHF
TGTGCCAGCAGCTTCTCGGGGGCGCTTCAGCCCCAGCATTTT
>14|TRBV12-3/TRBV12-4|TRBJ1-1|-|-
CASSLGGRGTEAFF
TGTGCCAGCAGTTTAGGAGGCAGGGGCACTGAAGCTTTCTTT
>15|TRBV6-5|TRBJ1-2|few|-
CASSYSGGQGYGYTF
TGTGCCAGCAGTTACTCCGGGGGGCAAGGGTATGGCTACACCTTC
>15|TRBV4-1|TRBJ2-3|-|TRBD1
CASSPRDRGTDTQYF
TGCGCCAGCAGCCCCCGGGACAGGGGAACAGATACGCAGTATTTT